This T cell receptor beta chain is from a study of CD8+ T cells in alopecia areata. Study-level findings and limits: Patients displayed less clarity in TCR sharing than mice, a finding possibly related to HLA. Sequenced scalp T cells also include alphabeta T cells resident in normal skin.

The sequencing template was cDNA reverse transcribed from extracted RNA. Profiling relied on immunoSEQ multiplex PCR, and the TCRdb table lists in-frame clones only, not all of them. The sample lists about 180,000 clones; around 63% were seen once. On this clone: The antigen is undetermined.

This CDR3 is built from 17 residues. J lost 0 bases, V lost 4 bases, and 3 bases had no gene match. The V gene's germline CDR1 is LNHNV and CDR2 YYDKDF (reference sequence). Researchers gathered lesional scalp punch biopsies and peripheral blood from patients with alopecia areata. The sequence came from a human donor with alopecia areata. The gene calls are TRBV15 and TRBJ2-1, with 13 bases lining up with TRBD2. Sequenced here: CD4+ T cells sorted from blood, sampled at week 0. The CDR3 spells CATSTLAGGISYNEQFF. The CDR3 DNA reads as TGTGCCACCAGCACACTAGCGGGGGGGATCTCCTACAATGAGCAGTTCTTC.